The 32 T cell receptor beta chains given below trace back to one sample, sequenced in a study of T cells in tuberculosis (dated by TCRdb to 2016 to 2019). The receptor library was made with the immunoSEQ multiplex PCR assay. The table comes from immuneACCESS by way of TCRdb, which keeps in-frame sequences with V and J called. Part of the clones is missing from these tables; in studies checked, under half for an unresolved V gene and the rest for unknown reasons. Here the sample has 25,000 to 35,000 clones; about 90% occur a single time. The ten largest account for approximately 7% of the sample. Read against the paper, the sample's time point label means: new active TB diagnosis, blood taken before or within 7 days of starting treatment. The sequencing here drew on PBMCs, taken at tuberculosis diagnosis. The receptors were sampled from an adult with tuberculosis. Some clones in this sample may be carry-over from other donors' samples.

The chain has TRBV5-1 and TRBJ2-1; 8 bases match TRBD1. The CDR3 loop spans 11 amino acids. Germline CDR1 is SGHRS and CDR2 is YFSETQ. Germline trimming cut 4 bases from V and 10 bases from J; bases unmatched to any gene: 1. The chain's CDR3 is CASSRDREQFF. CDR3 nucleotides: TGCGCCAGCAGCCGGGACAGGGAGCAGTTCTTC.

The rearrangement uses TRBV7-7 and TRBJ2-7; D is perhaps TRBD1 (5 bases). This CDR3 has 13 residues. Trimming took 0 bases from V and 6 from J, leaving 9 bases between them. Germline V lookup: CDR1 SSHAT, CDR2 FNYEAQ (reference sequence). CDR3 bases: TGTGCCAGCAGCTTAGCAGGGGCCGGCGAGCAGTACTTC. Protein sequence: CASSLAGAGEQYF.

The V and J genes are TRBV10-1 and TRBJ2-3, with D maybe TRBD2 (6 bases). Germline V CDR1 and CDR2: WNHNN, SYGVQD (reference sequence). The CDR3 covers 15 residues. Trimming pared 6 bases from V and 3 bases from J, leaving 16 bases between. The CDR3 DNA is TGCGCCAGCAGGCCAACTAGTCGGGGGACAGATACGCAGTATTTT. Translation gives CASRPTSRGTDTQYF.

The CDR3 here is CASTRTGTFTDTQYF. The DNA of the CDR3 is TGCGCCAGCACCCGCACAGGGACCTTCACAGATACGCAGTATTTT. The chain joins TRBV5-1 to TRBJ2-3; maybe TRBD1 (6 bases). This CDR3 has 15 residues. Germline V lookup: CDR1 SGHRS, CDR2 YFSETQ. Deletions cut 6 bases from V and 2 bases from J, with 16 bases between.

The gene calls are TRBV4-2 and TRBJ1-1, with D perhaps matching TRBD1 (5 bases). The CDR3 has 15 amino acids. Germline values: CDR1 LGHNA, CDR2 YNFKEQ. V gave up 1 base and J gave up 0 bases, with 9 bases separating them. Here the CDR3 reads CASSQGGIMNTEAFF. DNA of the CDR3: TGTGCCAGCAGCCAAGGGGGCATCATGAACACTGAAGCTTTCTTT.

The chain combines TRBV5-8 with TRBJ1-5; perhaps TRBD1 as D (5 bases). The CDR3 sequence is 18 residues long. V was shortened by 3 bases and J by 0 bases, with 19 bases between the two germline ends. CDR1 is SGHTS, CDR2 YDEGEE, per germline. DNA of the CDR3: TGTGCCAGCAGCTCCGTGTTGACCCAGGGCTATAGCAATCAGCCCCAGCATTTT. Translation gives CASSSVLTQGYSNQPQHF.

This CDR3 reads CASSESGPGGSYEQYF. The DNA for the CDR3 is TGCGCCAGCAGTGAGTCAGGCCCCGGGGGATCCTACGAGCAGTACTTC. The V call is TRBV10-2, the J call TRBJ2-7; tentative D call: TRBD2 (6 bases). The CDR3 totals 16 residues. Germline V gives CDR1 WSHSY, CDR2 SAAADI. With 0 bases removed from V and 1 base from J, the gap between germline ends came to 13 bases.

This chain connects TRBV9 to TRBJ2-3; 11 positions agree with TRBD2. This CDR3 has 18 amino acids. CDR1 SGDLS and CDR2 YYNGEE come from the germline V gene. J lost 3 bases, V lost 2 bases, and 11 bases had no gene match. CDR3 bases: TGTGCCAGCAGCGTTGTTAGCGGGGGGGCGAGTTTGACAGATACGCAGTATTTT. Its translation: CASSVVSGGASLTDTQYF. Full variable domain (outside the CDR3, taken from reference TRBV9 and TRBJ2-3): DSGVTQTPKHLITATGQRVTLRCSPRSGDLSVYWYQQSLDQGLQFLIQYYNGEERAKGNILERFSAQQFPDLHSELNLSSLELGDSALYFCASSVVSGGASLTDTQYFGPGTRLTVL.

This clone has a handful of counts. V is TRBV19 and J is TRBJ2-1; TRBD2 matches at 12 bases. With V trimmed by 5 bases and J by 2 bases, 1 base remained unmatched. The CDR3 sequence is 15 residues long. Germline lookup yields CDR1 LNHDA and CDR2 SQIVND (reference sequence). CDR3 loop: CASSRLAGAYNEQFF. CDR3 coding DNA: TGTGCCAGTAGTCGACTAGCGGGGGCCTACAATGAGCAGTTCTTC.

The chain joins TRBV30 to TRBJ1-4; D is perhaps TRBD1 (5 bases). The CDR3 extends over 15 amino acids. Germline lookup yields CDR1 GTSNPN and CDR2 SVGIG (reference sequence). V shed 2 bases and J shed 2 bases, with 12 bases lying between them. In DNA, the CDR3 is TGTGCCTGGAGTACCTCAGGGATTACTAATGAAAAACTGTTTTTT. Protein: CAWSTSGITNEKLFF.

V is TRBV10-2 and J is TRBJ2-7; D is unresolved. This CDR3 region has 14 residues. The germline gives CDR1 WSHSY, CDR2 SAAADI. Trimming cost V 2 bases and J 6 bases, with 14 bases left between them. The CDR3 nucleotides are TGCGCCAGCAGTGAGACCTCTTTGGGCCTCGAGCAGTACTTC. This encodes CASSETSLGLEQYF.

The genes are TRBV9 and TRBJ1-4; the D gene is possibly TRBD1 (5 bases). This CDR3 spans 14 amino acids. Germline V gene sequence: CDR1 SGDLS, CDR2 YYNGEE. Trimming took 3 bases from V and 2 from J, leaving 8 bases between them. The CDR3 is CASSATVTNEKLFF. The CDR3 DNA sequence: TGTGCCAGCAGCGCGACAGTTACTAATGAAAAACTGTTTTTT. Drawing the rest from reference TRBV9 and TRBJ1-4, the complete variable domain is DSGVTQTPKHLITATGQRVTLRCSPRSGDLSVYWYQQSLDQGLQFLIQYYNGEERAKGNILERFSAQQFPDLHSELNLSSLELGDSALYFCASSATVTNEKLFFGSGTQLSVL.

The chain employs TRBV5-6 and TRBJ2-1; possible D gene TRBD2, 6 bases. V was clipped by 0 bases and J by 0 bases, with 10 bases between them. The CDR3 spans 16 residues. CDR1 and CDR2 from the germline V gene are SGHDT and YYEEEE. The CDR3 loop is CASSLALASSYNEQFF. CDR3 coding DNA: TGTGCCAGCAGCTTGGCCCTAGCGAGCTCCTACAATGAGCAGTTCTTC.

The rearrangement links TRBV29-1 to TRBJ1-1; the D is unclear. The germline V gene encodes CDR1 SQVTM and CDR2 ANQGSEA. V shed 5 bases and J shed 4 bases, with 11 bases lying between them. This CDR3 is 12 amino acids long. CDR3 in DNA: TGCAGCGTTAGAAGGGCGGGCACTGAAGCTTTCTTT. Its protein is CSVRRAGTEAFF.

V usage is TRBV7-2 and J usage is TRBJ1-4; TRBD1 might be the D (6 bases). Germline V gene data show CDR1 as SGHTA and CDR2 as FQGNSA. This CDR3 region has 17 residues. With 4 bases removed from V and 2 bases from J, the gap between germline ends came to 17 bases. The CDR3 nucleotides are TGTGCCAGCAGCTCACAGGGTTTAGCTCTGACTAATGAAAAACTGTTTTTT. Its protein is CASSSQGLALTNEKLFF.

The rearrangement links TRBV9 to TRBJ2-2; the D gene is possibly TRBD1 (5 bases). CDR1 SGDLS and CDR2 YYNGEE come from the germline V gene. Trimming took 4 bases from V and 5 from J, leaving 6 bases between them. The length of the CDR3 is 12 residues. The CDR3: CASSPGTGELFF. In nucleotides, the CDR3 is TGTGCCAGCAGCCCAGGGACCGGGGAGCTGTTTTTT.

The CDR3: CAISDPPPTPGIGETQYF. CDR3 nucleotides: TGTGCCATCAGTGATCCCCCCCCGACCCCAGGGATAGGAGAGACCCAGTACTTC. This chain uses TRBV10-3 with TRBJ2-5; weak D call: TRBD1 (5 bases). Between the trimmed V and J ends, which lost 3 bases and 4 bases, there was a span of 24 bases. The germline CDR1 and CDR2 sequences are ENHRY and SYGVKD. The CDR3 extends over 18 amino acids.

The chain carries TRBV30 and TRBJ1-1; TRBD1 matches 7 bases. In germline, CDR1 is GTSNPN, CDR2 SVGIG (reference sequence). The CDR3 has 14 amino acids. Trimming took 1 base from V and 0 from J; bases not matched to a gene: 2. The CDR3 nucleotides are TGTGCCTGGAGTGAGACAGGGATGAACACTGAAGCTTTCTTT. Amino acids: CAWSETGMNTEAFF.

The rearrangement uses TRBV5-5 and TRBJ1-2; possibly TRBD1 for D (5 bases). V lost 4 bases, J lost 6 bases, and 16 bases lay in between. This CDR3 is built from 14 residues. CDR1 SGHKS and CDR2 YYEKEE come from the germline V gene (reference sequence). The CDR3 bases are TGTGCCAGCAGCCCCGCGGCGGGGCGGGATGGCTACACCTTC. Its translation: CASSPAAGRDGYTF.

A few counts support this clone. The chain links TRBV7-9 to TRBJ2-1; 8 positions agree with TRBD2. This CDR3 has 15 residues. The germline gives CDR1 SEHNR, CDR2 FQNEAQ (reference sequence). V shed 3 bases and J 8 bases; nucleotides not matched to a gene: 9. This chain's CDR3 is CASSFGGAARDEQFF. Written as DNA, the CDR3 is TGTGCCAGCAGCTTCGGGGGGGCGGCGCGGGATGAGCAGTTCTTC.

This chain uses TRBV30 with TRBJ1-2, with 12 bases fitting TRBD1. CDR3 length: 12 amino acids. The V gene's germline CDR1 is GTSNPN and CDR2 SVGIG (reference sequence). Germline trimming cut 5 bases from V and 8 bases from J; bases unmatched to any gene: 3. CDR3: CAWGDRGLGYTF. The DNA for the CDR3 is TGTGCCTGGGGGGACAGGGGGCTAGGCTACACCTTC.

This chain connects TRBV2 to TRBJ2-3; possible D gene TRBD2, 6 bases. The CDR3 covers 13 residues. V was cut by 8 bases and J by 2 bases, with 11 bases left in between. In germline, CDR1 is SNHLY, CDR2 FYNNEI. The CDR3 coding sequence is TGTGCCAGCGGCGGGGACCTCACAGATACGCAGTATTTT. Translation: CASGGDLTDTQYF.

This clone has a single count. The rearrangement links TRBV7-9 to TRBJ2-1, with D possibly being TRBD2 (5 bases). The CDR3 sequence is 13 residues long. V lost 4 bases to trimming and J lost 4 bases, with 8 bases between them. Germline CDR1 is SEHNR and CDR2 is FQNEAQ (reference sequence). CDR3 bases: TGTGCCAGCAGCTGGGGAGAGTACAATGAGCAGTTCTTC. Its protein product is CASSWGEYNEQFF.

The rearrangement joins TRBV27 to TRBJ2-2, with 8 nucleotides matching TRBD2. The junction had 8 bases not matched to a gene; V was cut back by 5 bases and J by 6 bases. From germline, CDR1 is MNHEY and CDR2 SMNVEV (reference sequence). The CDR3 extends over 15 amino acids. CDR3 in amino acids: CASSRLGGAAGELFF. As DNA, the CDR3 is TGTGCCAGCAGTCGACTCGGGGGGGCGGCCGGGGAGCTGTTTTTT.

V usage is TRBV27 and J usage is TRBJ1-1; TRBD1 matches 7 bases. There are 14 residues in the CDR3. Germline CDR1 is MNHEY and CDR2 is SMNVEV (reference sequence). V shed 5 bases and J 2 bases; nucleotides not matched to a gene: 5. The chain's CDR3 is CASSQRQGNTEAFF. In DNA form, the CDR3 reads TGTGCCAGCAGTCAAAGACAGGGAAACACTGAAGCTTTCTTT.

The chain employs TRBV27 and TRBJ2-7, with a possible D match to TRBD2 (5 bases). Trimming cost V 2 bases and J 7 bases, with 15 bases left between them. This CDR3 is built from 14 residues. CDR1 and CDR2 from the germline V gene are MNHEY and SMNVEV (reference sequence). The CDR3 is CASSLPASSGEQYF. The CDR3 bases are TGTGCCAGCAGTTTACCGGCCAGCTCGGGAGAGCAGTACTTC.

The V gene is TRBV10-3, the J gene TRBJ1-2, with TRBD1 matching 8 bases. The V and J ends lost 6 bases and 2 bases, in that order; junction bases with no gene match: 5. CDR3 length: 14 amino acids. Germline CDR1 and CDR2: ENHRY and SYGVKD. This CDR3 reads CAIRRDRTNYGYTF. The CDR3, as DNA: TGTGCCATCAGGAGGGACAGGACGAACTATGGCTACACCTTC.

The chain links TRBV7-2 to TRBJ1-2; D is unresolved. Trimming took off 3 bases at V and 3 bases at J, with 11 bases between the two ends. This CDR3 region has 14 residues. Germline V gene lookup returns CDR1 SGHTA and CDR2 FQGNSA. CDR3 sequence: CASSFDPVDYGYTF. The CDR3 DNA sequence: TGTGCCAGCAGCTTTGATCCGGTGGACTATGGCTACACCTTC.

V and J are TRBV28 and TRBJ1-1; TRBD1 might be the D (5 bases). This CDR3 region has 15 residues. Trimming stripped 1 base from V and 1 base from J, with 10 bases between. From germline, CDR1 is MDHEN and CDR2 SYDVKM. CDR3 nucleotide sequence: TGTGCCAGCAGTTTATCAGGCCAGGGGAACACTGAAGCTTTCTTT. Translation gives CASSLSGQGNTEAFF.

J is TRBJ2-7 and V is TRBV5-1; unclear D gene. The CDR3 totals 16 residues. Between the trimmed V and J ends, which lost 5 bases and 0 bases, there was a span of 18 bases. Germline CDR1 and CDR2: SGHRS and YFSETQ. The CDR3 is CASRIDEAHLSYEQYF. The CDR3 DNA reads TGCGCCAGCAGGATAGACGAGGCCCACCTCTCCTACGAGCAGTACTTC.

This clone was recorded once. The V gene is TRBV19, the J gene TRBJ1-2, with a weak D call TRBD1 (5 bases). The CDR3 consists of 12 residues. The ends were cut back, 6 bases at V and 7 bases at J, with 12 bases in the middle. CDR1 and CDR2 (germline): LNHDA, SQIVND (reference sequence). CDR3 in DNA: TGTGCCAGTAGAAACAGGTTTGGTGGCTACACCTTC. Translated: CASRNRFGGYTF.

The chain has TRBV6-5 and TRBJ2-1; D not resolved. Germline CDR1 is MNHEY and CDR2 is SVGAGI. CDR3 length: 15 residues. Trimming took off 0 bases at V and 5 bases at J, with 11 bases between the two ends. The CDR3 protein is CASSYSRQANNEQFF. The CDR3 region has the DNA TGTGCCAGCAGTTACTCTAGGCAGGCAAACAATGAGCAGTTCTTC.